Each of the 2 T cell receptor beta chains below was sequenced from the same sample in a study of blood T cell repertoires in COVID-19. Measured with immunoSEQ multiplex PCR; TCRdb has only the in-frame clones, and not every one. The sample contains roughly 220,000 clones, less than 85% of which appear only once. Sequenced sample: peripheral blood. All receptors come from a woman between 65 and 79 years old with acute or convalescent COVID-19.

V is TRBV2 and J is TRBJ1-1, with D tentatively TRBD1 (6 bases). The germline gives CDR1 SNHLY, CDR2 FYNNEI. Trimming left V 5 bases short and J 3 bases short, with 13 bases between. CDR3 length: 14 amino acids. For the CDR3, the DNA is TGTGCCAGCAGTCCCCGGACAGCCTACACTGAAGCTTTCTTT. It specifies CASSPRTAYTEAFF.

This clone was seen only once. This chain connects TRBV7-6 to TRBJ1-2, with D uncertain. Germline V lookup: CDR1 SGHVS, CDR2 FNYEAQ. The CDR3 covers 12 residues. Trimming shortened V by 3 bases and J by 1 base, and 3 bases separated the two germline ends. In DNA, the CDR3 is TGTGCCAGCAGCTTCTATAACTATGGCTACACCTTC. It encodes CASSFYNYGYTF.